This TCR beta chain was sequenced during a study of T cells of healthy individuals. Many counts were recorded for this clonotype. TCRdb fed the 5' RACE reads into MiXCR, producing one record per CDR3 protein. The sample holds about 82,000 distinct CDR3 sequences, more than 4.5% seen once. V lost 5 bases, J lost 1 base, and 14 bases lay in between. This CDR3 region has 14 residues. In germline, CDR1 is SQVTM, CDR2 ANQGSEA. This TCR was sampled from a female donor in good health. J is TRBJ1-1 and V is TRBV29-1, with D perhaps TRBD1 (5 bases). CDR3 DNA: TGCAGCGTTCTTGGGCAGGGCGAGAACACTGAAGCTTTCTTT. Its translation: CSVLGQGENTEAFF. Based on the CDR3 plus reference TRBV29-1 and TRBJ1-1, the full variable domain is SAVISQKPSRDICQRGTSLTIQCQVDSQVTMMFWYRQQPGQSLTLIATANQGSEATYESGFVIDKFPISRPNLTFSTLTVSNMSPEDSSIYLCSVLGQGENTEAFFGQGTRLTVV.